What follows are 29 T cell receptor beta chains derived from one specimen sequenced in a study of cytomegalovirus exposure and HLA in healthy donors. It was with 60 Vbeta and 13 Jbeta primers that the PCR ran. Data came from immunoSEQ multiplex PCR; TCRdb stores just in-frame clones and leaves some out. The sample lists about 140,000 clones, approximately 86% seen once, with 0.45% to 0.6% in the top ten. The sequenced sample consisted of PBMCs. The receptors come from a middle-aged woman in good health and CMV-seronegative.

This chain links TRBV5-4 with TRBJ1-2; TRBD1 agrees at 8 bases. The CDR3 is 15 amino acids. Trimming took 4 bases from V and 4 from J; bases not matched to a gene: 9. The germline V gene encodes CDR1 SGHNT and CDR2 YYREEE (reference sequence). CDR3 DNA sequence: TGTGCCAGCAGCCCGGTCGACAGGGGCACCTATGGCTACACCTTC. It translates to CASSPVDRGTYGYTF.

Of note for this clone: One end of the junction does not line up with germline, which may come from a read error. V and J are TRBV7-9 and TRBJ2-3; TRBD2 agrees at 10 bases. Germline V gives CDR1 SEHNR, CDR2 FQNEAQ (reference sequence). This CDR3 has 14 residues. This chain's CDR3 is CSSSSRGLAEEQYF. DNA of the CDR3: TGTTCCAGCAGCTCACGCGGACTAGCGGAAGAGCAGTATTTT.

The rearrangement joins TRBV10-3 to TRBJ2-7; 13 bases align to TRBD2. The CDR3 is made up of 16 amino acids. The junction had 10 bases not matched to a gene; V was cut back by 6 bases and J by 5 bases. In germline, CDR1 is ENHRY, CDR2 SYGVKD. Written as DNA, the CDR3 is TGTGCCATCAGCGCCAGGACTAGCGGGAGAAATAACGAGCAGTACTTC. Amino acids: CAISARTSGRNNEQYF.

The chain has TRBV10-3 and TRBJ1-2, with a tentative D call TRBD1 (5 bases). V was cut by 3 bases and J by 1 base, with 9 bases left in between. Germline V gives CDR1 ENHRY, CDR2 SYGVKD. The CDR3 loop spans 14 amino acids. CDR3 region: CAISDQQDNYGYTF. The CDR3 nucleotides are TGTGCCATCAGTGATCAACAGGATAACTATGGCTACACCTTC.

The chain carries TRBV7-8 and TRBJ1-2, with TRBD1 identical over 7 bases. CDR3 length: 13 residues. V shed 1 base, J shed 6 bases, and the junction held 2 bases outside the gene matches. CDR1 is SGHVS and CDR2 is FQNEAQ in the germline V gene. The CDR3 nucleotides are TGTGCCAGCAGCTTAGGACAGGGAGATGGCTACACCTTC. Translated, it gives CASSLGQGDGYTF.

The chain recombines TRBV5-1 with TRBJ2-5; perhaps TRBD2 as D (6 bases). The V and J ends lost 4 bases and 4 bases respectively, with 14 bases between them. In germline, CDR1 is SGHRS, CDR2 YFSETQ. This CDR3 is 14 amino acids long. The CDR3 sequence: CASSALEEGETQYF. The DNA of the CDR3 is TGCGCCAGCAGCGCACTGGAGGAGGGAGAGACCCAGTACTTC.

This sequence joins TRBV25-1 and TRBJ2-7; 10 bases match TRBD2. The J segment lost 5 bases and the V segment lost 8 bases, leaving 6 bases of the junction unmatched. Germline loops: CDR1 MGHDK, CDR2 SYGVNS. The CDR3 sequence is 13 residues long. The CDR3 reads CASGLAGAHEQYF. For the CDR3, the DNA is TGTGCCAGCGGGCTAGCGGGAGCACACGAGCAGTACTTC.

The chain combines TRBV5-1 with TRBJ1-5; D call uncertain. Per germline, CDR1 SGHRS and CDR2 YFSETQ. Trimming removed 0 bases from V and 7 bases from J, with 14 bases in between. The CDR3 loop spans 15 amino acids. CDR3 sequence: CASSLGPGLGQPQHF. CDR3 bases: TGCGCCAGCAGCTTGGGGCCAGGTTTAGGACAGCCCCAGCATTTT.

For this clone: This specimen includes other DNA sequences encoding the same CDR3. The rearrangement links TRBV28 to TRBJ1-3; 7 bases map to TRBD1. Trimming took 5 bases from V and 2 from J; bases not matched to a gene: 3. This CDR3 is built from 14 residues. CDR1 is MDHEN, CDR2 SYDVKM, per germline. The CDR3 loop is CASSLDRAGNTIYF. In DNA form, the CDR3 reads TGTGCCAGCAGTCTAGACAGGGCTGGAAACACCATATATTTT. Full variable domain (outside the CDR3, taken from reference TRBV28 and TRBJ1-3): DVKVTQSSRYLVKRTGEKVFLECVQDMDHENMFWYRQDPGLGLRLIYFSYDVKMKEKGDIPEGYSVSREKKERFSLILESASTNQTSMYLCASSLDRAGNTIYFGEGSWLTVV.

This clone was seen only once. The V gene is TRBV25-1, the J gene TRBJ1-2; D is uncertain. Germline CDR1 is MGHDK and CDR2 is SYGVNS. Trimming shortened V by 11 bases and J by 5 bases, and 12 bases separated the two germline ends. The CDR3 length is 11 residues. The CDR3 DNA is TGTGCCTCATCAGCAGGATATGGCTACACCTTC. Translating it yields CASSAGYGYTF.

The chain is built from TRBV11-3 and TRBJ1-2; 9 bases align to TRBD1. V trimming: 2 bases; J trimming: 6 bases; junction bases outside the gene matches: 10. There are 16 residues in the CDR3. Germline loops: CDR1 SGHNT, CDR2 YENEEA. The CDR3 spells CASSLFTGTGLNGYTF. CDR3 DNA: TGTGCCAGCAGCTTATTCACCGGGACAGGGTTAAATGGCTACACCTTC.

The chain combines TRBV5-1 with TRBJ2-3, with D unclear. CDR1 and CDR2 (germline): SGHRS, YFSETQ. The CDR3 has 14 residues. The ends were cut back, 4 bases at V and 4 bases at J, with 13 bases in the middle. CDR3 loop: CASSAQVLSDTQYF. CDR3 DNA: TGCGCCAGCAGCGCCCAGGTATTGTCAGATACGCAGTATTTT.

This chain joins TRBV5-1 and TRBJ1-1; D might be TRBD1 (6 bases). The germline gives CDR1 SGHRS, CDR2 YFSETQ. The CDR3 contains 15 residues. Trimming shortened V by 4 bases and J by 2 bases, and 15 bases separated the two germline ends. As DNA, the CDR3 is TGCGCCAGCAGCCCCCTGGACAGCCAAAACACTGAAGCTTTCTTT. Translated, it gives CASSPLDSQNTEAFF.

V usage is TRBV13 and J usage is TRBJ2-1; 14 bases fit TRBD2. The CDR3 length is 22 residues. J gave up 0 bases and V 4 bases, and 17 bases lay outside the gene matches. The germline V gene has CDR1 PRHDT and CDR2 FYEKMQ (reference sequence). The CDR3 coding sequence is TGTGCCAGCAGCTATAATCGCGCGGGACTAGCGGGAGTAACGAGCTCCTACAATGAGCAGTTCTTC. It codes for CASSYNRAGLAGVTSSYNEQFF. The entire variable domain, with the rest obtained from reference TRBV13 and TRBJ2-1, is as follows: AAGVIQSPRHLIKEKRETATLKCYPIPRHDTVYWYQQGPGQDPQFLISFYEKMQSDKGSIPDRFSAQQFSDYHSELNMSSLELGDSALYFCASSYNRAGLAGVTSSYNEQFFGPGTRLTVL.

The chain recombines TRBV7-8 with TRBJ1-2, with 11 bases matching TRBD1. The germline V gene encodes CDR1 SGHVS and CDR2 FQNEAQ. This CDR3 has 17 amino acids. J was trimmed by 6 bases and V by 7 bases; bases with no gene match: 16. CDR3 protein: CASTFQTGTGGNDGYTF. The CDR3 nucleotides read TGTGCCAGCACCTTCCAGACGGGGACAGGGGGGAACGATGGCTACACCTTC. Using reference TRBV7-8 and TRBJ1-2 for the parts outside the CDR3, the full variable domain is GAGVSQSPRYKVAKRGQDVALRCDPISGHVSLFWYQQALGQGPEFLTYFQNEAQLDKSGLPSDRFFAERPEGSVSTLKIQRTQQEDSAVYLCASTFQTGTGGNDGYTFGSGTRLTVV.

This chain links TRBV28 with TRBJ1-2, with 9 bases that match TRBD1. Per the germline V gene, CDR1 is MDHEN and CDR2 is SYDVKM. The CDR3 has 16 residues. Unmatched junction bases numbered 17, after V lost 7 bases and J lost 8 bases. In DNA, the CDR3 is TGTGCCAGCACCCAACCCGGGACAGGGACTTGGAACGGCTACACCTTC. Its protein is CASTQPGTGTWNGYTF.

Only one count was recorded for this clone. The genes are TRBV29-1 and TRBJ2-5; no firm D call. The CDR3 is made up of 11 amino acids. With 7 bases removed from V and 0 bases from J, the gap between germline ends came to 6 bases. Germline assignment: CDR1 SQVTM and CDR2 ANQGSEA. In DNA, the CDR3 is TGCAGCGGGCTCCACCAAGAGACCCAGTACTTC. Translation: CSGLHQETQYF.

V gene TRBV2 combines with J gene TRBJ1-2; 9 nucleotides align to TRBD1. The V segment lost 5 bases and the J segment 4 bases; nucleotides outside the gene matches: 5. CDR3 length equals 14 residues. The germline V gene encodes CDR1 SNHLY and CDR2 FYNNEI. CDR3 sequence: CASSRDRAGYGYTF. CDR3 nucleotides: TGTGCCAGCAGTAGGGACAGGGCGGGCTATGGCTACACCTTC.

The chain carries TRBV5-1 and TRBJ2-3; 12 bases map to TRBD2. Per germline, CDR1 SGHRS and CDR2 YFSETQ. Trimming cost V 0 bases and J 5 bases; bases outside gene matches: 7. CDR3 length: 17 residues. This CDR3 reads CASSLGSSGRAGDTQYF. The CDR3 DNA is TGCGCCAGCAGCTTGGGATCTAGCGGGAGGGCTGGAGATACGCAGTATTTT.

The chain uses TRBV15 and TRBJ1-5; no definite D call. The CDR3 is 14 residues long. Trimming removed 1 base at V and 4 bases at J, with 8 bases between. From germline, CDR1 is LNHNV and CDR2 YYDKDF (reference sequence). The CDR3 here is CATSRGGENQPQHF. The CDR3 nucleotides read TGTGCCACCAGCAGAGGAGGAGAAAATCAGCCCCAGCATTTT.

The chain combines TRBV5-1 with TRBJ2-7; unclear D gene. This CDR3 has 11 amino acids. The ends were cut back, 5 bases at V and 4 bases at J, with 7 bases in the middle. The V gene's germline CDR1 is SGHRS and CDR2 YFSETQ. Written as DNA, the CDR3 is TGCGCCAGCAGATCCGCGTACGAGCAGTACTTC. This encodes CASRSAYEQYF.

As regards this clone: No conserved phenylalanine or tryptophan ends this CDR3, so it is likely a read error. The gene calls are TRBV19 and TRBJ1-1; 9 bases fit TRBD1. The CDR3 has 15 amino acids. The V gene end was trimmed by 3 bases and the J gene end by 1 base; junction bases not matched to a gene: 3. In germline, CDR1 is LNHDA, CDR2 SQIVND (reference sequence). This chain's CDR3 is CASSITGGGNTEAFS. As DNA, the CDR3 is TGTGCCAGTAGTATTACAGGGGGCGGGAACACTGAAGCTTTCTCT.

The gene calls are TRBV5-6 and TRBJ2-3, with D perhaps TRBD2 (5 bases). Between the trimmed V and J ends, which lost 4 bases and 7 bases, there was a span of 19 bases. Germline CDR1 reads SGHDT; CDR2 reads YYEEEE. This CDR3 has 15 residues. CDR3 DNA: TGTGCCAGCAGCCTACTAGGTTCTCTGGGAAATACGCAGTATTTT. This codes for CASSLLGSLGNTQYF.

The chain combines TRBV4-1 with TRBJ1-4, with TRBD1 identical over 7 bases. V lost 3 bases and J lost 5; bases outside the gene matches: 9. Germline V lookup: CDR1 MGHRA, CDR2 YSYEKL. This CDR3 has 16 residues. CDR3 DNA: TGCGCCAGCAGCCAGCCTACAGGGGCGTTGAATGAAAAACTGTTTTTT. Its translation: CASSQPTGALNEKLFF.

This clone was seen once. The CDR3 nucleotides read TGTGCCAGCAGCTTGGCCGGGACAGCGAGCTACGAGCAGTACTTC. It is translated as CASSLAGTASYEQYF. The rearrangement uses TRBV5-4 and TRBJ2-5, with 7 bases lining up with TRBD1. Near its end, the DNA agrees better with TRBJ2-7, so the J call may be wrong. This CDR3 comprises 15 residues. Germline CDR1 SGHNT, CDR2 YYREEE (reference sequence).

V gene TRBV7-9 combines with J gene TRBJ2-7; maybe TRBD1 (5 bases). Germline V lookup: CDR1 SEHNR, CDR2 FQNEAQ (reference sequence). CDR3 size: 14 residues. V was pared by 5 bases and J by 0 bases, with 11 bases between. The DNA of the CDR3 is TGTGCCAGCAGCCCTCGACAGTCCTCCTACGAGCAGTACTTC. Residues: CASSPRQSSYEQYF.

This clone was found a few times. This chain links TRBV6-5 with TRBJ2-7; 10 nucleotides agree with TRBD1. Per the germline V gene, CDR1 is MNHEY and CDR2 is SVGAGI. The V gene end was trimmed by 4 bases and the J gene end by 7 bases; junction bases not matched to a gene: 4. This CDR3 contains 13 residues. CDR3 amino acids: CASSFGQGGEQYF. The CDR3 DNA sequence: TGTGCCAGCAGTTTCGGACAGGGGGGTGAGCAGTACTTC.

This chain connects TRBV5-6 to TRBJ2-2; 9 bases map to TRBD2. The CDR3 totals 15 residues. The V gene end was trimmed by 2 bases and the J gene end by 3 bases; junction bases not matched to a gene: 2. Per germline, CDR1 SGHDT and CDR2 YYEEEE. The CDR3 sequence is CASSLAGGHTGELFF. The CDR3 DNA follows: TGTGCCAGCAGCTTAGCGGGAGGTCACACCGGGGAGCTGTTTTTT.

The chain combines TRBV5-1 with TRBJ2-2; 7 bases fit TRBD1. With 4 bases clipped from V and 5 bases from J, the junction kept 8 bases outside the gene matches. The CDR3 totals 15 residues. Germline CDR1 is SGHRS and CDR2 is YFSETQ. The CDR3 is CASSPSGQPTGELFF. The CDR3 DNA reads TGCGCCAGCAGCCCCTCGGGACAGCCGACCGGGGAGCTGTTTTTT.